The clone carrying this T cell receptor beta chain was detected only once. Germline CDR1 and CDR2: LGHNA and YNFKEQ. With 1 base removed from V and 4 bases from J, the gap between germline ends came to 13 bases. The length of the CDR3 is 15 residues. These data come from a study of blood T cell repertoires in COVID-19. For the study at large: Acute and convalescent COVID-19 samples came from the United States, Italy and Spain. The analysed material was cDNA or gDNA that came from T cells, B-cell-depleted T cells, or PBMCs.

Clones were read by immunoSEQ multiplex PCR, and TCRdb kept only the in-frame ones, dropping some. The data hold under 300,000 clones, with roughly 90% observed a single time. The V gene is TRBV4-2, the J gene TRBJ2-5, with TRBD1 as a possible D gene (5 bases). Material: PBMCs or T cells enriched from blood (not recorded which). This receptor was obtained from a woman aged 35 to 49 with acute COVID-19. CDR3 sequence: CASSQGGAVGETQYF. CDR3 DNA sequence: TGTGCCAGCAGCCAAGGGGGCGCGGTAGGAGAGACCCAGTACTTC.